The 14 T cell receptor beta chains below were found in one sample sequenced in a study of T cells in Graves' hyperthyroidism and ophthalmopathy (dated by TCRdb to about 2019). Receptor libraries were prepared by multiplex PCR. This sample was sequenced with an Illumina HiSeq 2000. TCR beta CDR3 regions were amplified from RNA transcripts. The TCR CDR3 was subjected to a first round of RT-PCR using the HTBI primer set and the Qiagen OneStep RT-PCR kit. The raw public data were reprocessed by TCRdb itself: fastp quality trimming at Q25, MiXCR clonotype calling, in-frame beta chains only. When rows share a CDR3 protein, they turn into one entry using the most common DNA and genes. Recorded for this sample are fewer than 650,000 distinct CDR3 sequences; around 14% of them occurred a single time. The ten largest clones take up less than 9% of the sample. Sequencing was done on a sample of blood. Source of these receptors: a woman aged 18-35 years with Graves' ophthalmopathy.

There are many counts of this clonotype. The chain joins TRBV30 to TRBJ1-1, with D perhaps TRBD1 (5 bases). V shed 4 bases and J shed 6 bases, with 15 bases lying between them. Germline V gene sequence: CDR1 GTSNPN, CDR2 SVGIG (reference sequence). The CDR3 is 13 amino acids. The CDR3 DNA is TGTGCCTGGACACCCAGGGAGTACGCTGAAGCTTTCTTT. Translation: CAWTPREYAEAFF.

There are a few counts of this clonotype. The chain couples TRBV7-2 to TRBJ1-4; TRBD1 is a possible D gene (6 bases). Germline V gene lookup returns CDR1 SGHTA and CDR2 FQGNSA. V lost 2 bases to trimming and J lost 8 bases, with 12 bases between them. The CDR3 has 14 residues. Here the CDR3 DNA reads TGTGCCAGCAGCTTACGGGGGGGGCGAGAAAAACTGTTTTTT. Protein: CASSLRGGREKLFF.

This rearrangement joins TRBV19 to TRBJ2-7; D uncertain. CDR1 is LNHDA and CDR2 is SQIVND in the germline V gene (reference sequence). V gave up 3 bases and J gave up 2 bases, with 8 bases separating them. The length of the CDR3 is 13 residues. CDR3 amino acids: CASSIIGAYEQYF. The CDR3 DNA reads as TGTGCCAGTAGTATTATTGGCGCCTACGAGCAGTACTTC.

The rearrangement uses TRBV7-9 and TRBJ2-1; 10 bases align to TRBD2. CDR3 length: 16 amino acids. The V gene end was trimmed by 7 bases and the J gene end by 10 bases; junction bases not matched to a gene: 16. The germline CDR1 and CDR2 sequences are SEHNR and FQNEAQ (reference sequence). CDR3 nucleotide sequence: TGTGCCAGCATCTCGAGCAGGCCTAGCGGGAGTGGGGAGCAGTTCTTC. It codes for CASISSRPSGSGEQFF.

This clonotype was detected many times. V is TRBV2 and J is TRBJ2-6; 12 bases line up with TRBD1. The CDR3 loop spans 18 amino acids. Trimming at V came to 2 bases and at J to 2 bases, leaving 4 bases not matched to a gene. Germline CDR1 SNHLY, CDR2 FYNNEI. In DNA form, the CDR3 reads TGTGCCAGCAGTGAAAGGGGACAGGGGGCAGCTGGGGCCAACGTCCTGACTTTC. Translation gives CASSERGQGAAGANVLTF. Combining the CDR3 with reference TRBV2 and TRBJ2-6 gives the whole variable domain EPEVTQTPSHQVTQMGQEVILRCVPISNHLYFYWYRQILGQKVEFLVSFYNNEISEKSEIFDDQFSVERPDGSNFTLKIRSTKLEDSAMYFCASSERGQGAAGANVLTFGAGSRLTVL.

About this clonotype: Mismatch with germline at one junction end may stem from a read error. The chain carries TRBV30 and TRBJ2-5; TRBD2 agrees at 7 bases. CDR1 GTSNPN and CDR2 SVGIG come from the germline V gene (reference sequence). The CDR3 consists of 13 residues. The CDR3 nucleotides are TGTGCCTGGAGTGTACGCGGGAGCTATTCGGAGAACTTC. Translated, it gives CAWSVRGSYSENF. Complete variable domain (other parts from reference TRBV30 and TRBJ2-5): SQTIHQWPATLVQPVGSPLSLECTVEGTSNPNLYWYRQAAGRGLQLLFYSVGIGQISSEVPQNLSASRPQDRQFILSSKKLLLSDSGFYLCAWSVRGSYSENFGPGTRLLVL.

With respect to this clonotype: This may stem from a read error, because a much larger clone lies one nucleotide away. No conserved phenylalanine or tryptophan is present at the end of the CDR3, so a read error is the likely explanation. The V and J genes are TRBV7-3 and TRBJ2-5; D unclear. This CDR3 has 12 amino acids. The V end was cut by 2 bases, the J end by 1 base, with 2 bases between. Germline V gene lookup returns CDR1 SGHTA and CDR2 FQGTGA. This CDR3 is CASSLRQETQYL. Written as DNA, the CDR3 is TGTGCCAGCAGCTTACGCCAAGAGACCCAGTACCTC.

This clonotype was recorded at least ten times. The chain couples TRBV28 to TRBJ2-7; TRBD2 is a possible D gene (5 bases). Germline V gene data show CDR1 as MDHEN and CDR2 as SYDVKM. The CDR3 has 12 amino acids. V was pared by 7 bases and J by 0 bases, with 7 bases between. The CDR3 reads CASKGSSYEQYF. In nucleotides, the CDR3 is TGTGCCAGCAAAGGGAGCTCCTACGAGCAGTACTTC.

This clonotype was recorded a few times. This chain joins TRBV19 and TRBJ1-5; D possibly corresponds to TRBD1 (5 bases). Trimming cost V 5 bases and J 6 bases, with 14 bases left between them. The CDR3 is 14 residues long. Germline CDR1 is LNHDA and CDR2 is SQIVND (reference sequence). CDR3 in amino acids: CASSGRVNRQPQHF. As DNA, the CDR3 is TGTGCCAGTAGTGGCAGGGTTAACCGTCAGCCCCAGCATTTT.

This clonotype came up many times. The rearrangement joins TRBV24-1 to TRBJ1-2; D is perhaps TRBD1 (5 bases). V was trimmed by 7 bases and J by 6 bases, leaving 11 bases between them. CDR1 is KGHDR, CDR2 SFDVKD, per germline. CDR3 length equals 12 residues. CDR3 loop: CATSNRKNGYTF. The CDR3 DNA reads TGTGCCACCAGCAACAGGAAGAATGGCTACACCTTC.

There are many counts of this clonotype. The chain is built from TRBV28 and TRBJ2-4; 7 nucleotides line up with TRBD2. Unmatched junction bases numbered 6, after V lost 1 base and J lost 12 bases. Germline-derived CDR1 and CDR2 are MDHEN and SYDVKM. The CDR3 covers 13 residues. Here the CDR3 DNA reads TGTGCCAGCAGTTTATTCGCTAGCGGTTCTCAGTACTTC. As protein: CASSLFASGSQYF.

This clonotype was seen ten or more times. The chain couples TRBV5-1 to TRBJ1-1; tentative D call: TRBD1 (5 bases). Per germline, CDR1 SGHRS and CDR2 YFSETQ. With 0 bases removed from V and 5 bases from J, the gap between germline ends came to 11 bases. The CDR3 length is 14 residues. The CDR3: CASSLERGGTEAFF. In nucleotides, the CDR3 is TGCGCCAGCAGCTTGGAAAGGGGTGGGACTGAAGCTTTCTTT.

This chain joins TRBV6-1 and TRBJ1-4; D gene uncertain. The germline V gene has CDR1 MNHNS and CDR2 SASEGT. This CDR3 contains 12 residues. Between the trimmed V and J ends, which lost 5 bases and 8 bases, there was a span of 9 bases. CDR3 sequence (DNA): TGTGCCAGCAGTCGGACCGCGGAAAAACTGTTTTTT. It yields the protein CASSRTAEKLFF.

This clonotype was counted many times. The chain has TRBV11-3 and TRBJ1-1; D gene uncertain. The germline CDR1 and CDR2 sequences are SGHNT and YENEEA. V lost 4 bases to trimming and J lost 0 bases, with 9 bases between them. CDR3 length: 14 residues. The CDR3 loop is CASSSLAVNTEAFF. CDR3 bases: TGTGCCAGCAGCTCACTGGCGGTGAACACTGAAGCTTTCTTT.